There are many counts of the clone carrying this TCR beta chain. This entry comes from a study of T cells in Graves' hyperthyroidism and ophthalmopathy. The CDR3 length is 14 residues. Trimming took off 0 bases at V and 2 bases at J, with 8 bases between the two ends. CDR1 is ENHRY, CDR2 SYGVKD, per germline. Amplified TCR beta CDR3 regions came from RNA transcripts. Primed by the HTBI set, a first-round RT-PCR was run on the TCR CDR3. TCRdb re-derived calls from the multiplex PCR reads in MiXCR, one entry per CDR3 protein. Of about 600,000 distinct CDR3 sequences listed, approximately 15% are singletons.

Sequences were obtained from blood. This clonotype was obtained from a woman between 40 and 55 years old with Graves' ophthalmopathy. The V call is TRBV10-3, the J call TRBJ2-7; either TRBD1 or TRBD2 may supply D (5 bases each). In DNA, the CDR3 is TGTGCCATCAGTGAGTCTTGGGACGCCTACGAGCAGTACTTC. Its translation is CAISESWDAYEQYF.